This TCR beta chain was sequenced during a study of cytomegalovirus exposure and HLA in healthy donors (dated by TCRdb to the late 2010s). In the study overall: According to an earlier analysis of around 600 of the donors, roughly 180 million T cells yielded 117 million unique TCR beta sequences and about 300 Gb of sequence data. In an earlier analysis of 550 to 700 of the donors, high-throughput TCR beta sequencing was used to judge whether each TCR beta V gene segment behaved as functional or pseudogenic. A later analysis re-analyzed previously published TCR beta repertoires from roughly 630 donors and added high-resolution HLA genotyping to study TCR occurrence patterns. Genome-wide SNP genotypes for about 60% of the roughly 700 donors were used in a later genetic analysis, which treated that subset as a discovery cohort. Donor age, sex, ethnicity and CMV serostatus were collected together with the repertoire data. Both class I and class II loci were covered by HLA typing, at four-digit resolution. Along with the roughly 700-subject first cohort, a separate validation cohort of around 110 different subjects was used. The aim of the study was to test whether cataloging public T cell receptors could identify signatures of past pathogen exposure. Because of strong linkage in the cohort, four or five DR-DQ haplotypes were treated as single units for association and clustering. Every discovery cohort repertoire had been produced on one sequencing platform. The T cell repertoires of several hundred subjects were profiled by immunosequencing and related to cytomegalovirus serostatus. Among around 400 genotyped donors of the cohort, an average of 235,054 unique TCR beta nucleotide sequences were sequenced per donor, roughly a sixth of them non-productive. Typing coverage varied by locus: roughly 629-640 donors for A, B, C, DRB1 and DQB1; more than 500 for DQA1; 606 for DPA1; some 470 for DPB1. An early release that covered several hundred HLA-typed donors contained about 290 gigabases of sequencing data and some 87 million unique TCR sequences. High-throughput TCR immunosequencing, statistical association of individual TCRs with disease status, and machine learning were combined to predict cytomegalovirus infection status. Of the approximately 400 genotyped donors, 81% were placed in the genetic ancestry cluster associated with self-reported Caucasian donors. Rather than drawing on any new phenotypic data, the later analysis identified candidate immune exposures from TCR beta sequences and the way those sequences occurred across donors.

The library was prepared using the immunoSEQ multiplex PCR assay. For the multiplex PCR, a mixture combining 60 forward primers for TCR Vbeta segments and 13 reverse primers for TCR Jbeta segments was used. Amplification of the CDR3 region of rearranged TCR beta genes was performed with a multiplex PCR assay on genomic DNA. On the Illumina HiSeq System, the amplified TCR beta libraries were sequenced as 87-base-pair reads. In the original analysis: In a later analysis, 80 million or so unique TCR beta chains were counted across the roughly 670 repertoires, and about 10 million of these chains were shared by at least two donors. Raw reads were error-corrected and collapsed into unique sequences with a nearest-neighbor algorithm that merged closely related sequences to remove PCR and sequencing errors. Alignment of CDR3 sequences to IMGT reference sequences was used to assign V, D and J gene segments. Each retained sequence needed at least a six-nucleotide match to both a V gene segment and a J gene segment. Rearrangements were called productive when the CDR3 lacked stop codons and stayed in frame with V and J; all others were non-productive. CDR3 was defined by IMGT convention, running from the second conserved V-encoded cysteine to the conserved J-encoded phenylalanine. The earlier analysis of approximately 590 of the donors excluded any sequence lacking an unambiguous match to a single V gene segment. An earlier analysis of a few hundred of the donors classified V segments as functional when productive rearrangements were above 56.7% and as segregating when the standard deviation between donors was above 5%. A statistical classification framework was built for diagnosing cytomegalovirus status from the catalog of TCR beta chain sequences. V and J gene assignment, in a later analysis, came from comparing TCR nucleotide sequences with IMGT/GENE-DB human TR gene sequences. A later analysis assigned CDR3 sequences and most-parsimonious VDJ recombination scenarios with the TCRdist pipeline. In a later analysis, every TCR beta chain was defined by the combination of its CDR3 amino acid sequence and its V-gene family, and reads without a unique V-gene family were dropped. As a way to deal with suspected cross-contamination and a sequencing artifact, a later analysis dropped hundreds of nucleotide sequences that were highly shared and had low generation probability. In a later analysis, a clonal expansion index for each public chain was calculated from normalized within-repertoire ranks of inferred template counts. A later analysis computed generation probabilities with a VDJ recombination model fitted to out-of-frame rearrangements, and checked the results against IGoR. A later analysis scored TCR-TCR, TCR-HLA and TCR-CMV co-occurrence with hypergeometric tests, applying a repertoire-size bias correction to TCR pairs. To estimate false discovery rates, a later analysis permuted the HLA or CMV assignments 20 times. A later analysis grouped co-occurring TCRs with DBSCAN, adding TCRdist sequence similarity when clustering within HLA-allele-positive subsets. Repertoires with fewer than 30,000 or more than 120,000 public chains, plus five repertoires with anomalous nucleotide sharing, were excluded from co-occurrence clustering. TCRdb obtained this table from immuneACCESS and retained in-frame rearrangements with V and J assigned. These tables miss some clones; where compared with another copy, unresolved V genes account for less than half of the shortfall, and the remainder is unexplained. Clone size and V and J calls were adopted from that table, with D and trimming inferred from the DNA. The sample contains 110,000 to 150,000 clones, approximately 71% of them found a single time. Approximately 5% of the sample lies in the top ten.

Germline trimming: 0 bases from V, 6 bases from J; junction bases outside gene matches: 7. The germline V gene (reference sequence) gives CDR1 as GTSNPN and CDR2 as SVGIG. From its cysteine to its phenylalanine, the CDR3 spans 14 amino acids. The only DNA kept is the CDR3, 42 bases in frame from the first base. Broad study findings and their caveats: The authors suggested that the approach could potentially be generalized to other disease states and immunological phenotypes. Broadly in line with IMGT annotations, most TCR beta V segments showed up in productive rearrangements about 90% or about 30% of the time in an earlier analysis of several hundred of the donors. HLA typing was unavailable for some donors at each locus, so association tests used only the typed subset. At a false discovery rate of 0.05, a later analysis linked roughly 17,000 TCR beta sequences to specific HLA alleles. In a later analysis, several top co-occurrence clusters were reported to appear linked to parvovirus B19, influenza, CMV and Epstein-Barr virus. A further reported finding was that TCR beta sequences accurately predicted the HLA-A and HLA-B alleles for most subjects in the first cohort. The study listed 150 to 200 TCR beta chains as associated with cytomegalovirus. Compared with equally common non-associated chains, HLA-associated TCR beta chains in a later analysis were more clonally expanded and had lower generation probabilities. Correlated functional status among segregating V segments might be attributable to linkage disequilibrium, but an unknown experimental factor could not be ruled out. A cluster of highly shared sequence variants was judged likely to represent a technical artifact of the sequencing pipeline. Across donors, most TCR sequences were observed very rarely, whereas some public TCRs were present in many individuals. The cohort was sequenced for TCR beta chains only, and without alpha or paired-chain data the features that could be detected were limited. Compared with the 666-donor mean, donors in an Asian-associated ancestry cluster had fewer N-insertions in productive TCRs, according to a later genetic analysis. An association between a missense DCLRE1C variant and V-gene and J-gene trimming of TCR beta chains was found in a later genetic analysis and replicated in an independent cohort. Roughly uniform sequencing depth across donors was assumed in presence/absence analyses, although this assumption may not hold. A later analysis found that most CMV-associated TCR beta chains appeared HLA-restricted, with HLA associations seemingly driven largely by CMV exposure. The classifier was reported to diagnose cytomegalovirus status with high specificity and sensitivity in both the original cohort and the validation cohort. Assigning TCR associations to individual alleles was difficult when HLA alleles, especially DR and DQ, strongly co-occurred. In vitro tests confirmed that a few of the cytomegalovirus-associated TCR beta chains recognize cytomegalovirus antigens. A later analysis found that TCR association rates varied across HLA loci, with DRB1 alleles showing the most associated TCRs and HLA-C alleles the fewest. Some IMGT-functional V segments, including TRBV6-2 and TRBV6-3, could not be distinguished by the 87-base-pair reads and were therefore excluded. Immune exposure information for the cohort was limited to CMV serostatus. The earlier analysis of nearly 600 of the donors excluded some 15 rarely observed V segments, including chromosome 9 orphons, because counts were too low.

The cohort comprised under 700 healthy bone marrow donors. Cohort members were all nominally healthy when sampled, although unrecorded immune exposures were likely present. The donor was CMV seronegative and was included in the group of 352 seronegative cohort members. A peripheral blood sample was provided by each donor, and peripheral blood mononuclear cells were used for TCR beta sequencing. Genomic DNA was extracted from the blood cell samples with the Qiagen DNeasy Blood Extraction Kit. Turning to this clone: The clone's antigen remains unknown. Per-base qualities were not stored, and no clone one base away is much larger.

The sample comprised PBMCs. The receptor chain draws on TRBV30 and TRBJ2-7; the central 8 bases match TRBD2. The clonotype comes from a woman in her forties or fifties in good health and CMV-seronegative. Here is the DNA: TGTGCCTGGAGTGTACGCAGGGCGGGAGGCGAGCAGTACTTC. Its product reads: CAWSVRRAGGEQYF.